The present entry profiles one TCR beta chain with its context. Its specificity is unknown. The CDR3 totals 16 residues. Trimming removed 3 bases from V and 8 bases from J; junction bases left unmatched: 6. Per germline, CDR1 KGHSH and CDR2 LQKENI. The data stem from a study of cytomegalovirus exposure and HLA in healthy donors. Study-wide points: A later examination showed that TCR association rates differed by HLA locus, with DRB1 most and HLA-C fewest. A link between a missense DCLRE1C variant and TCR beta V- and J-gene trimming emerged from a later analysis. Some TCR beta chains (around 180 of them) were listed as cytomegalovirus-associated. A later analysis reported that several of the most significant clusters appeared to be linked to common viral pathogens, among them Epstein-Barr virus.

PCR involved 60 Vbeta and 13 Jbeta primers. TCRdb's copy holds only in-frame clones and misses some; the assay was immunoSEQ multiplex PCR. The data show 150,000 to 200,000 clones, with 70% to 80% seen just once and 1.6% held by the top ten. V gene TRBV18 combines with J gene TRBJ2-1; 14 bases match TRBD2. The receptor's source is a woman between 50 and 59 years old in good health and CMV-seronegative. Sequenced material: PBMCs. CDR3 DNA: TGTGCCAGCTCACCGCCGGGACTAGCGGGAGTGGATGAGCAGTTCTTC. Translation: CASSPPGLAGVDEQFF.